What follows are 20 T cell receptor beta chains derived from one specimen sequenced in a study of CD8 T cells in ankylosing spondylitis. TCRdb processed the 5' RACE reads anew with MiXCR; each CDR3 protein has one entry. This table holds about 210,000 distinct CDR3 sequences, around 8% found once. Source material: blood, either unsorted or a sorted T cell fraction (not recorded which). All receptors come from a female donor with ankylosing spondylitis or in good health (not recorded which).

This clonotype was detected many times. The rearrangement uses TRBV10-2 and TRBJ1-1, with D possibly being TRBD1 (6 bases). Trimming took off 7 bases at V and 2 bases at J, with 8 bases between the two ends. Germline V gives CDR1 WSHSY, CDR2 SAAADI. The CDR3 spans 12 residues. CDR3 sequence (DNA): TGCGCCAGCACAGGGGTAAACACTGAAGCTTTCTTT. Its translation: CASTGVNTEAFF.

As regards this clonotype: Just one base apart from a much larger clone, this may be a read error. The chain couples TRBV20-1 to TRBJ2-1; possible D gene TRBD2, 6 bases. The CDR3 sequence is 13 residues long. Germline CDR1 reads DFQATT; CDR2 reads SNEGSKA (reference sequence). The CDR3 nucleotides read TGCAGTACTAGCTCGGCGGCGATCAATGAGCAGTTCTTC. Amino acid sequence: CSTSSAAINEQFF.

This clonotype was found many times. CDR3: CASSLQDRPYEQYF. For the CDR3, the DNA is TGTGCCAGCAGTTTACAGGACAGGCCCTACGAGCAGTACTTC. The V call is TRBV12-3 or TRBV12-4, the J call TRBJ2-7, with 7 positions matching TRBD1. V gave up 2 bases and J gave up 2 bases; unmatched junction bases: 3. This CDR3 has 14 residues.

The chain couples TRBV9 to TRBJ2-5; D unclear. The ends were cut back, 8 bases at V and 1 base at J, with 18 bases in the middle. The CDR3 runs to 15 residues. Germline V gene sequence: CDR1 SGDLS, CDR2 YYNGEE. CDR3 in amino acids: CARSRFYTSQETQYF. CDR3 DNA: TGTGCCAGAAGTCGATTCTATACCAGCCAAGAGACCCAGTACTTC.

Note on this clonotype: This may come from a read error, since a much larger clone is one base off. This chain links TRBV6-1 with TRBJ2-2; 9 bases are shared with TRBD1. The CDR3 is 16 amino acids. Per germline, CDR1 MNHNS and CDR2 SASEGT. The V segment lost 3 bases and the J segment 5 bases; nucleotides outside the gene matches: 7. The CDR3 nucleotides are TGTGCCAGCAGTGACCGGGACAGGGTGGGAACCGGGGAGCTGTTTTTT. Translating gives CASSDRDRVGTGELFF.

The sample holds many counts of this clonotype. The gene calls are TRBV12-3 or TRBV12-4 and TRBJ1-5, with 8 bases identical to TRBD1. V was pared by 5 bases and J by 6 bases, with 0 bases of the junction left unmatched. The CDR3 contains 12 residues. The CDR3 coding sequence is TGTGCCAGCAGTGGACAGGGTCAGCCCCAGCATTTT. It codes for CASSGQGQPQHF.

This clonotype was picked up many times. The CDR3 DNA reads TGCGCCAGCACCCCCGACGTGTGGGACGGACCATATAATGAAAAACTGTTTTTT. Translation: CASTPDVWDGPYNEKLFF. The chain carries TRBV23-1 and TRBJ1-4, with D tentatively TRBD1 (5 bases). TRBV23-1 is identified as an open reading frame with a role that is uncertain. Trimming removed 7 bases at V and 4 bases at J, with 25 bases between. The CDR3 has 18 amino acids.

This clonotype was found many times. The CDR3 spells CASSHLSGEQYF. CDR3 coding DNA: TGTGCCAGCAGCCACCTTTCAGGCGAGCAGTACTTC. The chain has TRBV27 and TRBJ2-7; D remains ambiguous. Germline-derived CDR1 and CDR2 are MNHEY and SMNVEV (reference sequence). Trimming removed 6 bases at V and 6 bases at J, with 12 bases between. This CDR3 has 12 residues.

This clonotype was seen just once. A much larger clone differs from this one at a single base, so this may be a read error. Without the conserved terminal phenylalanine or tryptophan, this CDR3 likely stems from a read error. The CDR3 bases are TGTGCCAGCAGCCCCGACGGCGCGAATGAAAAACTGTTTATT. Translation gives CASSPDGANEKLFI. The rearrangement uses TRBV28 and TRBJ1-4; no clear D. Germline CDR1 MDHEN, CDR2 SYDVKM. The CDR3 extends over 14 amino acids. V was shortened by 6 bases and J by 5 bases, with 13 bases between the two germline ends.

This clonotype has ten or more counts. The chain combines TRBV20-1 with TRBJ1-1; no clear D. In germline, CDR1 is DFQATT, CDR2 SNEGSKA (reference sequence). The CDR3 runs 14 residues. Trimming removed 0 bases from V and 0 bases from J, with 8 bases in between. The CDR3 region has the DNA TGCAGTGCTAGAGAAAGTCAGATGAACACTGAAGCTTTCTTT. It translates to CSARESQMNTEAFF.

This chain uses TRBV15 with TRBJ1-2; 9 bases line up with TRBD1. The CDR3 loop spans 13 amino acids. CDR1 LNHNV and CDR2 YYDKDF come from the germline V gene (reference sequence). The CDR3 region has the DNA TGTGCGTTCTTGGGGGGACAGGGCGACGGCTACACCTTC. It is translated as CAFLGGQGDGYTF. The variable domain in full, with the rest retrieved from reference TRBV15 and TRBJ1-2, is DAMVIQNPRYQVTQFGKPVTLSCSQTLNHNVMYWYQQKSSQAPKLLFHYYDKDFNNEADTPDNFQSRRPNTSFCFLDIRSPGLGDTAMYLCAFLGGQGDGYTFGSGTRLTVV.

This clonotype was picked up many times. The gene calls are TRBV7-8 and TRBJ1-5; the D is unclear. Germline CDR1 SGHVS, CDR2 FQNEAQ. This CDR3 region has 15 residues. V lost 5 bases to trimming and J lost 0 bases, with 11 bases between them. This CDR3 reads CASSPQRVSNQPQHF. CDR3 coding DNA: TGTGCCAGCAGCCCCCAGCGGGTTAGCAATCAGCCCCAGCATTTT.

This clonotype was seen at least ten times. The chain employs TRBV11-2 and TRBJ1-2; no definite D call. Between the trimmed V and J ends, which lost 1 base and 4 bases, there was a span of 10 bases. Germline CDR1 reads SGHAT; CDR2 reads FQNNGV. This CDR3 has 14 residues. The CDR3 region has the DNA TGTGCCAGCAGCTTAGTTGGAGCTACCTATGGCTACACCTTC. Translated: CASSLVGATYGYTF.

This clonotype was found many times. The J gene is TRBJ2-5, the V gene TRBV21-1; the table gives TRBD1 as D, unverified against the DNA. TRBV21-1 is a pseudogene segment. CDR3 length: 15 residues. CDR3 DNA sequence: TGTGCCAGCAGCAAGTGCAGGGGGTCTCAAGAGACCCAGTACTTC. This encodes CASSKCRGSQETQYF.

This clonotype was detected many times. CDR3 sequence reads: CASSLARESGQYF. In DNA form, the CDR3 reads TGTGCCAGCAGCTTAGCGCGGGAGTCGGGGCAGTATTTT. The chain has TRBV7-2 and TRBJ2-3; 7 bases are a match to TRBD2. The CDR3 runs to 13 residues. Per germline, CDR1 SGHTA and CDR2 FQGNSA. V shed 0 bases, J shed 11 bases, and the junction held 5 bases outside the gene matches.

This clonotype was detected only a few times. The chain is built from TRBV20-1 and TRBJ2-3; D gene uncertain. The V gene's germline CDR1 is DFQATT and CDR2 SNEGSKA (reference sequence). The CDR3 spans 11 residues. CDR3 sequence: CSQDGTDTQYF. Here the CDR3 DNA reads TGCAGCCAAGACGGCACAGATACGCAGTATTTT.

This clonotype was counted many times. The CDR3 is CASSPTFSSGNTIYF. Here the CDR3 DNA reads TGCGCCAGCAGCCCGACATTCTCCTCTGGAAACACCATATATTTT. V usage is TRBV5-1 and J usage is TRBJ1-3; D gene uncertain. The ends were cut back, 4 bases at V and 0 bases at J, with 11 bases in the middle. The CDR3 is 15 residues long. The V gene's germline CDR1 is SGHRS and CDR2 YFSETQ.

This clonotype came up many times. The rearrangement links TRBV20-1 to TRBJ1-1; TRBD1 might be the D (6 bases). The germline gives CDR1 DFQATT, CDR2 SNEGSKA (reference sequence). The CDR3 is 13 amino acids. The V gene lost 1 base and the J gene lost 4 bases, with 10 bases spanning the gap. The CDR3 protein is CSARGRGGTEAFF. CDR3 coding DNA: TGCAGTGCTAGAGGAAGAGGGGGCACTGAAGCTTTCTTT.

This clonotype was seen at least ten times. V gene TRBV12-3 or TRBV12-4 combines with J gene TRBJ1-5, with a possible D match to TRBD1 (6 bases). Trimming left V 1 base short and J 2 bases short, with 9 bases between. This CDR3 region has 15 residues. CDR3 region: CASSLGNRGNQPQHF. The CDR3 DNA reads TGTGCCAGCAGTTTAGGTAACAGGGGCAATCAGCCCCAGCATTTT.

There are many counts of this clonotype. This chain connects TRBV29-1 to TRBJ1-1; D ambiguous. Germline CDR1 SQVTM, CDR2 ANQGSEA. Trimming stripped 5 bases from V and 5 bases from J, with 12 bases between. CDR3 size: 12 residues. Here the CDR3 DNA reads TGCAGCGTTTCCCCCTATGGAACTGAAGCTTTCTTT. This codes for CSVSPYGTEAFF.